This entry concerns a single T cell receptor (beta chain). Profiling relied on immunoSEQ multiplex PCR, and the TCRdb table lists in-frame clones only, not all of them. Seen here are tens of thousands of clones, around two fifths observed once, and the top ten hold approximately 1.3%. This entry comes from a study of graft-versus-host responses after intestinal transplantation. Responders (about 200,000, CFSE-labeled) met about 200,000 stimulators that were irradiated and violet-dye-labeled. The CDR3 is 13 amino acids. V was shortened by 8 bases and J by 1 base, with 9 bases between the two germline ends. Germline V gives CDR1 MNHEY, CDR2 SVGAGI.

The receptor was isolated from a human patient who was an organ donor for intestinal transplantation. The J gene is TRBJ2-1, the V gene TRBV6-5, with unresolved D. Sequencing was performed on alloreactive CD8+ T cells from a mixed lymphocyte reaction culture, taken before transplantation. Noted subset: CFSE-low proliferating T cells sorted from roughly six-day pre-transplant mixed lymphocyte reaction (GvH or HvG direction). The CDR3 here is CASSLSSYNEQFF. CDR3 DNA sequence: TGTGCCAGCTCGTTGAGTTCCTACAATGAGCAGTTCTTC.